This T cell receptor (beta chain) was sequenced in a study of T cell responses to AZD1222 COVID-19 vaccine. V lost 0 bases and J 3 bases, leaving 13 bases between the germline ends. The CDR3 contains 15 residues. CDR1 is SGDLS, CDR2 YYNGEE, per germline. The method was immunoSEQ multiplex PCR; TCRdb's version includes in-frame clones alone and lacks a portion of them. The sample contains over 150,000 clones, 70% to 90% of which appear only once. Sample: peripheral blood, taken on day 0 of AZD1222 vaccination. The chain has TRBV9 and TRBJ2-7; the D gene is possibly TRBD1 (5 bases). The TCR comes from an adult in good health. The DNA of the CDR3 is TGTGCCAGCAGCGTAGATTCAGCAGGGCTCTACGAGCAGTACTTC. Translation gives CASSVDSAGLYEQYF.